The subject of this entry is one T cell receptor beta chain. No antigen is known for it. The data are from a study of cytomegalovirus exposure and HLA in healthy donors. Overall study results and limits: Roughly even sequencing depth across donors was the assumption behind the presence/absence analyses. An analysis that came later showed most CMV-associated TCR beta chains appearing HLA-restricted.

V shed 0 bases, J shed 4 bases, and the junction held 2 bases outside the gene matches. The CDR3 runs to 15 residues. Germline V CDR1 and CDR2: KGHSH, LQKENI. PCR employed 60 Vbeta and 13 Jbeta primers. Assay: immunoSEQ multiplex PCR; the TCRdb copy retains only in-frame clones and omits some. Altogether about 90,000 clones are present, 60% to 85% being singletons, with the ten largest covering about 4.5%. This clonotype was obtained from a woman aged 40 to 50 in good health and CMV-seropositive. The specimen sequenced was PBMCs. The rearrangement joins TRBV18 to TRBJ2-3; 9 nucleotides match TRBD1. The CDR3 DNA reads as TGTGCCAGCTCACCACCGGACAGGGGTTCAGATACGCAGTATTTT. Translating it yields CASSPPDRGSDTQYF.